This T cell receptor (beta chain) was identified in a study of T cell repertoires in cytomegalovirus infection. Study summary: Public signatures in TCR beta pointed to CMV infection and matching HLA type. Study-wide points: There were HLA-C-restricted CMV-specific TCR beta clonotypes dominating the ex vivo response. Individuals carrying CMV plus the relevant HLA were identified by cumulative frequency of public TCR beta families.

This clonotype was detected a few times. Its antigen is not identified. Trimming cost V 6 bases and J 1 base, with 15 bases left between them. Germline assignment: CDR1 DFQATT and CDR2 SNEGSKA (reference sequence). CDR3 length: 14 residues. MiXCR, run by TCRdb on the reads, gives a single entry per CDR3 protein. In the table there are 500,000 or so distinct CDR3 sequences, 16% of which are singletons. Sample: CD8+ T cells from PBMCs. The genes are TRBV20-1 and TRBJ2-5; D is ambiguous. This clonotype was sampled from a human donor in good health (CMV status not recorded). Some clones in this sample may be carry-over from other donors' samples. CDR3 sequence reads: CSALSLDPQETQYF. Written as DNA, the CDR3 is TGCAGTGCCCTGTCGCTGGACCCCCAAGAGACCCAGTACTTC.